One and the same sample provided the 11 T cell receptor beta chains below, sequenced in a study of T cells in Graves' hyperthyroidism and ophthalmopathy. Researchers took RNA transcripts and amplified the TCR beta CDR3 regions from them. First-round RT-PCR with HTBI primers amplified the TCR CDR3 region. TCRdb recomputed calls from the multiplex PCR reads with MiXCR, one row per CDR3 protein. Among 400,000 to 500,000 distinct CDR3 sequences, roughly 13% were seen once, and the ten largest hold 5.3%. The sequenced material came from blood. The receptors derive from a woman between 18 and 29 years old with Graves' hyperthyroidism.

This clonotype occurred many times. The chain couples TRBV7-2 to TRBJ2-7; D is unresolved. Between the trimmed V and J ends, which lost 6 bases and 6 bases, there was a span of 12 bases. This CDR3 has 12 residues. CDR1 and CDR2 from the germline V gene are SGHTA and FQGNSA. The CDR3 loop is CASRDGRIEQYF. CDR3 sequence (DNA): TGTGCCAGCAGGGACGGGCGGATCGAGCAGTACTTC. The variable domain in full, with the rest retrieved from reference TRBV7-2 and TRBJ2-7, is GAGVSQSPSNKVTEKGKDVELRCDPISGHTALYWYRQSLGQGLEFLIYFQGNSAPDKSGLPSDRFSAERTGGSVSTLTIQRTQQEDSAVYLCASRDGRIEQYFGPGTRLTVT.

The chain joins TRBV6-1 to TRBJ2-3; D assignment may be TRBD1 or TRBD2 (6 bases each). The V end lost 7 bases, the J end lost 6 bases, and 17 bases lay between the germline ends. The CDR3 loop spans 14 amino acids. Germline CDR1 MNHNS, CDR2 SASEGT. The CDR3 nucleotides read TGTGCCAGCATGCGGGACACCCGGCGGGATACGCAGTATTTT. Its translation: CASMRDTRRDTQYF.

This clonotype showed up just a few times. The chain links TRBV18 to TRBJ2-5, with D possibly being TRBD1 or TRBD2 (6 bases each). CDR3 length equals 16 residues. V gave up 2 bases and J gave up 4 bases, with 17 bases separating them. CDR1 is KGHSH and CDR2 is LQKENI in the germline V gene. The CDR3 loop reads CASSPIGGRDGETQYF. CDR3 DNA sequence: TGTGCCAGCTCACCAATCGGGGGCCGAGATGGAGAGACCCAGTACTTC.

This clonotype was counted many times. The rearrangement links TRBV5-5 to TRBJ2-7; 9 positions match TRBD1. The CDR3 is 15 residues long. The junction had 6 bases not matched to a gene; V was cut back by 4 bases and J by 1 base. Germline CDR1 reads SGHKS; CDR2 reads YYEKEE (reference sequence). This CDR3 is CASSPAGTGSYEQYF. For the CDR3, the DNA is TGTGCCAGCAGCCCAGCCGGGACAGGGTCCTACGAGCAGTACTTC.

This clonotype showed up many times. The rearrangement links TRBV6-1 to TRBJ2-1; 12 bases map to TRBD2. The CDR3 covers 15 residues. The V gene end was trimmed by 7 bases and the J gene end by 5 bases; junction bases not matched to a gene: 6. Germline CDR1 reads MNHNS; CDR2 reads SASEGT. The CDR3 coding sequence is TGTGCCAGCACCATAGGACTAGCGGGGAACAATGAGCAGTTCTTC. Translated: CASTIGLAGNNEQFF.

Only a few counts were recorded for this clonotype. This sequence joins TRBV20-1 and TRBJ2-3; D may correspond to TRBD1 or TRBD2 (5 bases each). Germline CDR1 reads DFQATT; CDR2 reads SNEGSKA (reference sequence). With 6 bases removed from V and 1 base from J, the gap between germline ends came to 14 bases. The CDR3 sequence is 14 residues long. The CDR3 region is CSATSGTGTDTQYF. The DNA of the CDR3 is TGCAGTGCCACCTCCGGGACCGGCACAGATACGCAGTATTTT.

Only a few counts were recorded for this clonotype. The rearrangement joins TRBV10-3 to TRBJ2-5; 11 bases map to TRBD2. Germline trimming cut 2 bases from V and 5 bases from J; bases unmatched to any gene: 7. This CDR3 contains 16 residues. Looked up from germline, CDR1 is ENHRY and CDR2 is SYGVKD. CDR3 protein: CAISEELAGGGETQYF. The CDR3 DNA reads as TGTGCCATCAGTGAGGAGTTAGCGGGAGGGGGTGAGACCCAGTACTTC.

This clonotype was observed a few times. The V and J genes are TRBV14 and TRBJ2-7; TRBD2 is a possible D gene (5 bases). Trimming stripped 0 bases from V and 4 bases from J, with 10 bases between. The CDR3 runs to 14 residues. Germline loops: CDR1 SGHDN, CDR2 FVKESK. The CDR3 sequence: CASSQEASSYEQYF. DNA for the CDR3: TGTGCCAGCAGCCAAGAGGCTAGCTCGTACGAGCAGTACTTC.

This clonotype was counted many times. The CDR3 region is CASSLVASGGQETQYF. The CDR3 DNA reads as TGCGCCAGCAGCTTGGTGGCTAGCGGAGGGCAAGAGACCCAGTACTTC. This chain links TRBV5-1 with TRBJ2-5; TRBD2 matches at 7 bases. Germline CDR1 SGHRS, CDR2 YFSETQ. The V gene end was trimmed by 0 bases and the J gene end by 2 bases; junction bases not matched to a gene: 7. The CDR3 loop spans 16 amino acids.

This clonotype has at least ten counts. The chain couples TRBV27 to TRBJ1-1, with D perhaps TRBD1 (5 bases). The CDR3 extends over 14 amino acids. Germline V gives CDR1 MNHEY, CDR2 SMNVEV (reference sequence). V lost 1 base and J 5 bases, leaving 11 bases between the germline ends. CDR3 residues: CASSLFTGGTEAFF. The CDR3 bases are TGTGCCAGCAGTTTATTCACAGGAGGTACTGAAGCTTTCTTT.

This clonotype occurred a few times. The V call is TRBV19, the J call TRBJ2-3; 9 bases are a match to TRBD2. CDR1 LNHDA and CDR2 SQIVND come from the germline V gene (reference sequence). The CDR3 is 15 amino acids. Trimming at V came to 3 bases and at J to 3 bases, leaving 4 bases not matched to a gene. CDR3 DNA: TGTGCCAGTAGTATGGCTAGCGGGATTACAGATACGCAGTATTTT. It encodes CASSMASGITDTQYF.